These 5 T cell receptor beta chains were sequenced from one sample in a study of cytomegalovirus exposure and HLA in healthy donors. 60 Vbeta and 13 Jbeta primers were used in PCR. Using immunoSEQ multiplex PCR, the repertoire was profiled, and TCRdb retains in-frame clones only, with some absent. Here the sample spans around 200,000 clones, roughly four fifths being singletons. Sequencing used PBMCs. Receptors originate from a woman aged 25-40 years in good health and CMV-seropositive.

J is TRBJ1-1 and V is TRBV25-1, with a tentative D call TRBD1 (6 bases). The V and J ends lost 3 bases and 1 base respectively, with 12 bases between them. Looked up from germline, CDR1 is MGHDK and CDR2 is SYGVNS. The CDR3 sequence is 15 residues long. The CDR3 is CASSDLLGANTEAFF. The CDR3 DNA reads TGTGCCAGCAGTGATCTTTTGGGGGCGAACACTGAAGCTTTCTTT.

DNA for the CDR3: TGCGCCAGCAGCTTAAAAATTCCGGGACTAGCGGGGGGGGTTACTAGCACAGATACGCAGTATTTT. This gives the protein CASSLKIPGLAGGVTSTDTQYF. The V call is TRBV5-1, the J call TRBJ2-3, with 16 nucleotides matching TRBD2. In germline, CDR1 is SGHRS, CDR2 YFSETQ. J was trimmed by 0 bases and V by 2 bases; bases with no gene match: 15. The CDR3 spans 22 residues. Filled out from reference TRBV5-1 and TRBJ2-3, the complete variable domain reads KAGVTQTPRYLIKTRGQQVTLSCSPISGHRSVSWYQQTPGQGLQFLFEYFSETQRNKGNFPGRFSGRQFSNSRSEMNVSTLELGDSALYLCASSLKIPGLAGGVTSTDTQYFGPGTRLTVL.

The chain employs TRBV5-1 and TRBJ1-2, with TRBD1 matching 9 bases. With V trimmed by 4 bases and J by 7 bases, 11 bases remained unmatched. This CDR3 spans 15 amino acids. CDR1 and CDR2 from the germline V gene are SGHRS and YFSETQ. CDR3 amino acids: CASSPGLQGAFGYTF. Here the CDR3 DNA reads TGCGCCAGCAGCCCGGGGTTACAGGGGGCGTTTGGCTACACCTTC. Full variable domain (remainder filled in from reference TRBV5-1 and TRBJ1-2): KAGVTQTPRYLIKTRGQQVTLSCSPISGHRSVSWYQQTPGQGLQFLFEYFSETQRNKGNFPGRFSGRQFSNSRSEMNVSTLELGDSALYLCASSPGLQGAFGYTFGSGTRLTVV.

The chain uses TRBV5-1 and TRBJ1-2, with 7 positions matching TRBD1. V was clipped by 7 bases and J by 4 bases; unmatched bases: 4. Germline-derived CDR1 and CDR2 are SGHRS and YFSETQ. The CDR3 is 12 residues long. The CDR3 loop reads CASDRDGYGYTF. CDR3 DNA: TGCGCCAGCGACAGGGACGGCTATGGCTACACCTTC.

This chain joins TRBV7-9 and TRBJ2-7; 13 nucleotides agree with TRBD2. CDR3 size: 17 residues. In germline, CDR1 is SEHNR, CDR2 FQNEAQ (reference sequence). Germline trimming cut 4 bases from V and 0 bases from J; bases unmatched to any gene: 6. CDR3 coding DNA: TGTGCCAGCAGCTCCACTAGCGGGAGGGGAACCTCCTACGAGCAGTACTTC. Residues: CASSSTSGRGTSYEQYF.